This is a list of T cell receptor beta chains from one sample in a study of T cell repertoires in cytomegalovirus infection. TCRdb called the reads again in MiXCR, with one record for every CDR3 protein. This table has 20,000 to 30,000 distinct CDR3 sequences, under 25% appearing once. Their antigens are not known. Sequences were derived from CD8+ T cells from cultured PBMCs, sampled from culture after CMV antigen stimulation. The source is a human donor in good health (CMV status not recorded). Some clones in this sample may be carry-over from other donors' samples. Both conserved end residues are trimmed from each CDR3.

v_gene: TRBV2; CDR3aa: ASRGTAYEQY
v_gene: TRBV4-1; CDR3aa: ASSQDDRNTEAF
v_gene: TRBV11-2; CDR3aa: ASSRSTGGSYQETQY
v_gene: TRBV7-2; CDR3aa: ASSLGGQGRLEQY
v_gene: TRBV12-5; CDR3aa: ASGLVPLAEPLSLRGSLH
v_gene: TRBV6-5; CDR3aa: ASRRDRGNEQF
v_gene: TRBV28; CDR3aa: ASSSLGGPGTDTQY
v_gene: TRBV11-2; CDR3aa: ASSASGTGYNSPLH
v_gene: TRBV5-4; CDR3aa: ASSLDSFTISGANVLT
v_gene: TRBV6-5; CDR3aa: ASSWDREHDTGELF